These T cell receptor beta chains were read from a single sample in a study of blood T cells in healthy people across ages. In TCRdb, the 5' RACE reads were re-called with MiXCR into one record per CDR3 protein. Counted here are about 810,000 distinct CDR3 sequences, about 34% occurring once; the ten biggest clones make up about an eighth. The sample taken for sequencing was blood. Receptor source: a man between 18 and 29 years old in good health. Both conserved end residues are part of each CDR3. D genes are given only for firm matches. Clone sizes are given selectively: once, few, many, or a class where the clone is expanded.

cdr3_nt: TGTGCCAGCAGCGCGGGACAGGGGGAGAACATTCAGTACTTC
cdr3_aa: CASSAGQGENIQYF
clone_size: .
cdr3_length: 14
j_call: TRBJ2-4
v_call: TRBV12-3/TRBV12-4
d_call: TRBD1

cdr3_nt: TGTGCCAGCAGTGGGGCAGGGACATTGAACACTGAAGCTTTCTTT
cdr3_aa: CASSGAGTLNTEAFF
clone_size: few
cdr3_length: 15
j_call: TRBJ1-1
v_call: TRBV6-1
d_call: .

cdr3_nt: TGTGCCATCAGTGCTTGGACCGACCTCATAAGGCTCACCTTC
cdr3_aa: CAISAWTDLIRLTF
clone_size: .
cdr3_length: 14
j_call: TRBJ1-2
v_call: TRBV10-3
d_call: .

cdr3_nt: TGTGCCAGCAGCACTGTCCCGGGACAGGGTGGAGATACGCAGTATTTT
cdr3_aa: CASSTVPGQGGDTQYF
clone_size: .
cdr3_length: 16
j_call: TRBJ2-3
v_call: TRBV7-9
d_call: TRBD1

cdr3_nt: TGTGCCAGCAGCCACAGGGAGGGAATTCTCAACTATGGCTACACCTTC
cdr3_aa: CASSHREGILNYGYTF
clone_size: few
cdr3_length: 16
j_call: TRBJ1-2
v_call: TRBV25-1
d_call: .

cdr3_nt: TGTGCCAGCAGACCATATCGGGATCACGAGCAGTACTTC
cdr3_aa: CASRPYRDHEQYF
clone_size: .
cdr3_length: 13
j_call: TRBJ2-7
v_call: TRBV28
d_call: .

cdr3_nt: TGCGCCAGCAGCTACTGGGACAGGGCCTACAATGAGCAGTTCTTC
cdr3_aa: CASSYWDRAYNEQFF
clone_size: few
cdr3_length: 15
j_call: TRBJ2-1
v_call: TRBV5-1
d_call: TRBD1

cdr3_nt: TGTGCCAGCAGCTTAGCAGGCAGCATCCAGTACTTC
cdr3_aa: CASSLAGSIQYF
clone_size: .
cdr3_length: 12
j_call: TRBJ2-5
v_call: TRBV7-2
d_call: .

cdr3_nt: TGTGCCACCAGCCCAGACAGGGTAAACTATGGCTACACCTTC
cdr3_aa: CATSPDRVNYGYTF
clone_size: once
cdr3_length: 14
j_call: TRBJ1-2
v_call: TRBV15
d_call: TRBD1

cdr3_nt: TGCAGCGTTGAGATGGGGTATGGCTACACCTTC
cdr3_aa: CSVEMGYGYTF
clone_size: few
cdr3_length: 11
j_call: TRBJ1-2
v_call: TRBV29-1
d_call: .

cdr3_nt: TGTGCCAGCAGCCAAGACCCCCCCGGCGGGGGAGTAGATACGCAGTATTTT
cdr3_aa: CASSQDPPGGGVDTQYF
clone_size: many
cdr3_length: 17
j_call: TRBJ2-3
v_call: TRBV4-2
d_call: TRBD2

cdr3_nt: TGTGCCAGCAAGACAGGGGCGAGCTCCTACGAGCAGTACTTC
cdr3_aa: CASKTGASSYEQYF
clone_size: .
cdr3_length: 14
j_call: TRBJ2-7
v_call: TRBV6-1
d_call: TRBD1

cdr3_nt: TGTGCCAGCAGTTTCGAGGGCGGAAGCAATCAGCCCCAGCATTTT
cdr3_aa: CASSFEGGSNQPQHF
clone_size: .
cdr3_length: 15
j_call: TRBJ1-5
v_call: TRBV12-3/TRBV12-4
d_call: .

cdr3_nt: TGTGCCAGCAGCCTAGGACTGAAAGAAAACATTCAGTACTTC
cdr3_aa: CASSLGLKENIQYF
clone_size: .
cdr3_length: 14
j_call: TRBJ2-4
v_call: TRBV7-2
d_call: .

cdr3_nt: TGTGCCAGCAGCTTAGCGGTCCGTCAGACCCAGTACTTC
cdr3_aa: CASSLAVRQTQYF
clone_size: .
cdr3_length: 13
j_call: TRBJ2-5
v_call: TRBV7-2
d_call: .